This TCR beta chain was sequenced during a study of blood T cell repertoires in COVID-19. Across the whole study: The United States, Italy and Spain provided the acute and convalescent COVID-19 samples.

The data were produced by immunoSEQ multiplex PCR, yet TCRdb's version contains in-frame clones alone and is incomplete. This repertoire shows some 290,000 clones, around 81% found once; its top ten account for around 3%. V lost 3 bases and J lost 0, with 12 bases in between. Germline V gene lookup returns CDR1 SEHNR and CDR2 FQNEAQ (reference sequence). The CDR3 extends over 15 amino acids. V usage is TRBV7-9 and J usage is TRBJ2-7; D possibly corresponds to TRBD1 (5 bases). The source of this sequence is a woman aged 60 to 75 with active or convalescent COVID-19. Material for sequencing was peripheral blood. The CDR3 sequence: CASSFSRQSSYEQYF. The CDR3 DNA reads TGTGCCAGCAGCTTCTCCCGACAGAGCTCCTACGAGCAGTACTTC.